The entry below describes one T cell receptor beta chain. The antigen is unknown. These data are taken from a study of T cells in Graves' hyperthyroidism and ophthalmopathy. Study background: Sampling of peripheral blood happened at initial diagnosis, prior to any treatment.

RNA transcripts served as the template for amplifying TCR beta CDR3 regions. The HTBI set primed first-round TCR CDR3 RT-PCR. MiXCR was run by TCRdb on the multiplex PCR reads, yielding one entry per CDR3 protein. This table has hundreds of thousands of distinct CDR3 sequences, around 15% appearing once. Study-level results: Ophthalmopathy was separated from stable hyperthyroidism by a 13 V-J model.

J lost 3 bases, V lost 6 bases, and 6 bases had no gene match. This CDR3 is 15 amino acids long. Germline lookup yields CDR1 SNHLY and CDR2 FYNNEI. Stability of Graves' hyperthyroidism was defined as absent ophthalmopathy progression within 18 months. Sequenced: blood. This chain joins TRBV2 and TRBJ2-7; 12 positions agree with TRBD2. The sequence derives from a woman aged 18-35 years with Graves' hyperthyroidism. The CDR3 sequence is CASSRTSGDYYEQYF. The CDR3 coding sequence is TGTGCCAGCAGCCGGACTAGCGGGGATTACTACGAGCAGTACTTC.